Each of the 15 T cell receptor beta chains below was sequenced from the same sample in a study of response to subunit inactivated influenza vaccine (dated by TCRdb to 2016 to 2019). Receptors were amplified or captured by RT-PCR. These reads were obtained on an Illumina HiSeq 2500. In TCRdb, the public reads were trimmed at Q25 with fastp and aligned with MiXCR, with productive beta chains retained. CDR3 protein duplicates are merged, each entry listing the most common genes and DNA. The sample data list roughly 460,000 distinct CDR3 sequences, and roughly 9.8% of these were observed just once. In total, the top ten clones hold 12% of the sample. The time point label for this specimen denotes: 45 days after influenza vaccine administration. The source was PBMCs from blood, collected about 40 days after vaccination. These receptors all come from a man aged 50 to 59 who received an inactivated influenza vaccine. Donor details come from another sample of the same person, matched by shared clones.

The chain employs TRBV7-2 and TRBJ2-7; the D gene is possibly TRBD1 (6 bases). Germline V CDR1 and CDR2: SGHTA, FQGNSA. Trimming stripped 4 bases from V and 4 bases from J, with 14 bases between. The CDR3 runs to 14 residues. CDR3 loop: CASSSRQARYEQYF. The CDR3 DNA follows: TGTGCCAGCAGCTCCAGACAGGCCCGGTACGAGCAGTACTTC.

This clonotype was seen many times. This chain's CDR3 is CSVGQGAADTQYF. In DNA, the CDR3 is TGCAGCGTTGGACAGGGGGCAGCAGATACGCAGTATTTT. This rearrangement joins TRBV29-1 to TRBJ2-3; 10 nucleotides agree with TRBD1. After removal of 4 bases from V and 4 bases from J, the junction contained 2 bases not matched to a gene. Germline CDR1 SQVTM, CDR2 ANQGSEA. The CDR3 covers 13 residues.

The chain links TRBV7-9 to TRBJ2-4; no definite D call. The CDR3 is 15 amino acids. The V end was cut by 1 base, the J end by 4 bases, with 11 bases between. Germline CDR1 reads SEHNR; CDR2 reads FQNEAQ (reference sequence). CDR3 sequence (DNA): TGTGCCAGCAGCTTAGGATTTCAGCCGAAAAACATTCAGTACTTC. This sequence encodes CASSLGFQPKNIQYF.

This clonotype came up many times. CDR3 protein: CASSPTGGGGYTF. The CDR3 DNA reads TGTGCCAGCAGTCCAACAGGGGGCGGTGGCTACACCTTC. V and J are TRBV12-3 or TRBV12-4 and TRBJ1-2; 9 bases line up with TRBD1. CDR3 size: 13 residues. V lost 5 bases and J lost 7; bases outside the gene matches: 5.

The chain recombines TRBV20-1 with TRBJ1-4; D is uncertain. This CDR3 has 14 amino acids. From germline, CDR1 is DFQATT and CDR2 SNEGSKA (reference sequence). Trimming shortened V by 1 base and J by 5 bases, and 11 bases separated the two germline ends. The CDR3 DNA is TGCAGTGCTAGAGCCCAAATTGAGAATGAAAAACTGTTTTTT. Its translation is CSARAQIENEKLFF.

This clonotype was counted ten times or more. CDR3 DNA: TGTGCCAGCAGCCTGACAGGGATCACTGAAGCTTTCTTT. Translated: CASSLTGITEAFF. The V and J genes are TRBV6-6 and TRBJ1-1; 7 bases are a match to TRBD1. This CDR3 contains 13 residues. The V segment lost 6 bases and the J segment 4 bases; nucleotides outside the gene matches: 5. Germline CDR1 reads MNHNY; CDR2 reads SVGAGI (reference sequence).

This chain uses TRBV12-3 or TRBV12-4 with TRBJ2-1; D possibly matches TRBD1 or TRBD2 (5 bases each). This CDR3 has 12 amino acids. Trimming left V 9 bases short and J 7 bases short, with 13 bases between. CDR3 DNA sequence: TGTGCCAGTGGGGGTTCCGGGAATGAGCAGTTCTTC. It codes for CASGGSGNEQFF.

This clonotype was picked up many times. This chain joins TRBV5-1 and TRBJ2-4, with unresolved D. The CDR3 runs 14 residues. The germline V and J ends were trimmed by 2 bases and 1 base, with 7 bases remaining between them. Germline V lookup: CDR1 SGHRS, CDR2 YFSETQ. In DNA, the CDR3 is TGCGCCAGCAGCTTTGACCTCGCCAAAAACATTCAGTACTTC. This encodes CASSFDLAKNIQYF.

The CDR3 DNA reads as TGCAGTGCTAGAGATCCAGAACACCGTCGCTACAATGAGCAGTTCTTC. Translated: CSARDPEHRRYNEQFF. The chain carries TRBV20-1 and TRBJ2-1, with no clear D. V lost 0 bases, J lost 3 bases, and 15 bases lay in between. Per germline, CDR1 DFQATT and CDR2 SNEGSKA (reference sequence). The CDR3 is made up of 16 amino acids.

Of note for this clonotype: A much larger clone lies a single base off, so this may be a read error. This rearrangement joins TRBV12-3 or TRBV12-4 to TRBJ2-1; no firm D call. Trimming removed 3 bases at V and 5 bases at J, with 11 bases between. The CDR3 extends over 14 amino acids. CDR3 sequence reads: CASSFRATHNEQFF. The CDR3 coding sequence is TGTGCCAGCAGTTTCCGGGCGACTCACAATGAGCAGTTCTTC.

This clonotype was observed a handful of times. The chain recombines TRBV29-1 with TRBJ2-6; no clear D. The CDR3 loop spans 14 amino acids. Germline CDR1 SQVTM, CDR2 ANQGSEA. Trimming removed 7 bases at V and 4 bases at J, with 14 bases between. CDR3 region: CSAMLAAGANVLTF. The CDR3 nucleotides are TGCAGCGCCATGTTGGCAGCCGGGGCCAACGTCCTGACTTTC. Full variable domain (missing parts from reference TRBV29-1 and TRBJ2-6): SAVISQKPSRDICQRGTSLTIQCQVDSQVTMMFWYRQQPGQSLTLIATANQGSEATYESGFVIDKFPISRPNLTFSTLTVSNMSPEDSSIYLCSAMLAAGANVLTFGAGSRLTVL.

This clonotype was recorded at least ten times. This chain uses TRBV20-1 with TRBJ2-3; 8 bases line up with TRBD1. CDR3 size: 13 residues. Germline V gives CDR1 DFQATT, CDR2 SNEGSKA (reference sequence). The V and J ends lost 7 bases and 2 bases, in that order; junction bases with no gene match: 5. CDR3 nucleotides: TGCAGTGGGACAGGGATCCTCACAGATACGCAGTATTTT. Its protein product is CSGTGILTDTQYF.

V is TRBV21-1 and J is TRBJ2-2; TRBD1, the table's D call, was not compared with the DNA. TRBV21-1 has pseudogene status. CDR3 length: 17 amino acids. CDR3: CASSKDPGQGSTGELFF. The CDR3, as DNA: TGTGCCAGCAGCAAAGACCCGGGACAGGGTTCCACCGGGGAGCTGTTTTTT.

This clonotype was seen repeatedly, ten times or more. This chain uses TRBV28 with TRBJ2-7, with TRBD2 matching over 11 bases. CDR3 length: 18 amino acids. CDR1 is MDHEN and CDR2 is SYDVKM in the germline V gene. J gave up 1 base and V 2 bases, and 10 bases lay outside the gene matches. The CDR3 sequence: CASSLELASGRTSYEQYF. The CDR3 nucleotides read TGTGCCAGCAGTTTAGAGCTGGCTAGCGGGAGGACTTCCTACGAGCAGTACTTC. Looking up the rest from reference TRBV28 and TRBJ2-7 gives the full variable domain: DVKVTQSSRYLVKRTGEKVFLECVQDMDHENMFWYRQDPGLGLRLIYFSYDVKMKEKGDIPEGYSVSREKKERFSLILESASTNQTSMYLCASSLELASGRTSYEQYFGPGTRLTVT.

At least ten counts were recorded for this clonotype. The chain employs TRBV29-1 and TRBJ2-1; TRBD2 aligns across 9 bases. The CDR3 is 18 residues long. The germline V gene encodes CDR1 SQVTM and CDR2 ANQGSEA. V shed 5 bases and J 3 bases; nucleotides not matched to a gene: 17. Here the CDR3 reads CSVRTFRLTSGRYNEQFF. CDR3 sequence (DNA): TGCAGCGTTCGGACTTTTCGCCTGACTAGCGGACGCTACAATGAGCAGTTCTTC.